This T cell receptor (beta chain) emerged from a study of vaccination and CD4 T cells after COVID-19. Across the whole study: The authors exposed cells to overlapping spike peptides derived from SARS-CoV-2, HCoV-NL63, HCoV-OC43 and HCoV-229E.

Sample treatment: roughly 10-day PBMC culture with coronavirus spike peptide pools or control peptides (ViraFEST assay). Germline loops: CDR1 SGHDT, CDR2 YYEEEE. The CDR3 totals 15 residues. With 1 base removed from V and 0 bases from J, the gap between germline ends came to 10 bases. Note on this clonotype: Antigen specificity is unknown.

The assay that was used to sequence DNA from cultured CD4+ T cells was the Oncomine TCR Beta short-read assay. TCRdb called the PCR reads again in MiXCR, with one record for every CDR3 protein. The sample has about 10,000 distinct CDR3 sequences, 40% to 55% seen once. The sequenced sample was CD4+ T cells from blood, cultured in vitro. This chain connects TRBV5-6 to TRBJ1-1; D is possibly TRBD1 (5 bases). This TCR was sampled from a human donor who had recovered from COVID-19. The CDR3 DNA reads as TGTGCCAGCAGCTTGACAGGTACGTTGAACACTGAAGCTTTCTTT. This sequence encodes CASSLTGTLNTEAFF.